This is a list of T cell receptor beta chains from one sample in a study of cytomegalovirus exposure and HLA in healthy donors. The repertoire was sequenced with immunoSEQ multiplex PCR; TCRdb's copy has only in-frame clones and lacks some. The specimen's table records 130,000 to 150,000 clones. What was sequenced was PBMCs. All receptors derive from a woman in her forties or fifties in good health and CMV-seronegative. Each CDR3 is given with its conserved first and last residue. D genes are given only for firm matches.

v_gene: TRBV19
j_gene: TRBJ1-5
d_gene: NA
CDR3aa: CASSISRRDQPQHF
CDR3nt: TGTGCCAGTAGTATCAGTCGGAGGGATCAGCCCCAGCATTTT

v_gene: TRBV27
j_gene: TRBJ2-1
d_gene: TRBD1
CDR3aa: CASSLYRDSNEQFF
CDR3nt: TGTGCCAGCAGTTTATATCGGGACAGCAATGAGCAGTTCTTC

v_gene: TRBV5-6
j_gene: TRBJ2-7
d_gene: TRBD1
CDR3aa: CASSLATGGEKQYF
CDR3nt: TGTGCCAGCAGCTTGGCCACAGGGGGTGAGAAGCAGTACTTC

v_gene: TRBV11-3
j_gene: TRBJ2-1
d_gene: NA
CDR3aa: CASSSVSYNEQFF
CDR3nt: TGTGCCAGCAGCTCCGTCTCCTACAATGAGCAGTTCTTC

v_gene: TRBV18
j_gene: TRBJ2-1
d_gene: TRBD2
CDR3aa: CASSPGTSGSNEQFF
CDR3nt: TGTGCCAGCTCACCCGGGACTAGCGGGAGCAATGAGCAGTTCTTC

v_gene: TRBV27
j_gene: TRBJ2-7
d_gene: TRBD2
CDR3aa: CASSTPHASGYSYEQYF
CDR3nt: TGTGCCAGCAGTACACCCCACGCTAGCGGATATTCCTACGAGCAGTACTTC

v_gene: TRBV29-1
j_gene: TRBJ2-3
d_gene: TRBD2
CDR3aa: CSVDPVLGTSGNTDTQYF
CDR3nt: TGCAGCGTTGATCCCGTTTTGGGGACTAGCGGGAACACAGATACGCAGTATTTT

v_gene: TRBV4-2
j_gene: TRBJ2-7
d_gene: NA
CDR3aa: CASSQPGQPGYEQYF
CDR3nt: TGTGCCAGCAGCCAACCGGGACAACCGGGGTACGAGCAGTACTTC

v_gene: TRBV6-5
j_gene: TRBJ2-7
d_gene: NA
CDR3aa: CASRSPAGQYF
CDR3nt: TGTGCCAGCAGGTCCCCGGCGGGGCAGTACTTC

v_gene: TRBV14
j_gene: TRBJ2-3
d_gene: TRBD2
CDR3aa: CASSQGGLAADTQYF
CDR3nt: TGTGCCAGCAGCCAAGGGGGACTAGCGGCAGATACGCAGTATTTT

v_gene: TRBV29-1
j_gene: TRBJ1-1
d_gene: NA
CDR3aa: CSVGASGIHSNTEAFF
CDR3nt: TGCAGCGTGGGGGCCTCAGGGATTCACTCGAACACTGAAGCTTTCTTT

v_gene: TRBV19
j_gene: TRBJ2-7
d_gene: TRBD2
CDR3aa: CASGEGHLYEQYF
CDR3nt: TGTGCCAGTGGGGAGGGCCATCTCTACGAGCAGTACTTC

v_gene: TRBV6-5
j_gene: TRBJ1-1
d_gene: TRBD1
CDR3aa: CASSSYRGVNTEAFF
CDR3nt: TGTGCCAGCAGTTCCTACAGGGGGGTGAACACTGAAGCTTTCTTT

v_gene: TRBV28
j_gene: TRBJ1-4
d_gene: NA
CDR3aa: CASSRTGFTEKLFF
CDR3nt: TGTGCCAGCAGCCGCACAGGGTTTACTGAAAAACTGTTTTTT

v_gene: TRBV25-1
j_gene: TRBJ1-5
d_gene: TRBD1
CDR3aa: CASRGQGNQPQHF
CDR3nt: TGTGCCAGCAGGGGACAGGGCAATCAGCCCCAGCATTTT

v_gene: TRBV5-6
j_gene: TRBJ1-2
d_gene: NA
CDR3aa: CASSLDAGNNYGYTF
CDR3nt: TGTGCCAGCAGCTTAGACGCGGGGAATAACTATGGCTACACCTTC

v_gene: TRBV6-7
j_gene: TRBJ2-7
d_gene: TRBD2
CDR3aa: CASSYTQGGWTSGLSSYEQYF
CDR3nt: TGTGCCAGCAGTTACACCCAGGGGGGATGGACTAGCGGGCTTAGCTCCTACGAGCAGTACTTC

v_gene: TRBV5-4
j_gene: TRBJ2-1
d_gene: TRBD2
CDR3aa: CASSFLAGPDEQFF
CDR3nt: TGTGCCAGCAGCTTCCTAGCGGGGCCGGATGAGCAGTTCTTC

v_gene: TRBV30
j_gene: TRBJ1-1
d_gene: NA
CDR3aa: CAWRVRVNTEAFF
CDR3nt: TGTGCCTGGAGGGTCCGAGTGAACACTGAAGCTTTCTTT

v_gene: TRBV30
j_gene: TRBJ1-2
d_gene: NA
CDR3aa: CAWSSGASLGYTF
CDR3nt: TGTGCCTGGAGCAGTGGGGCAAGTCTTGGCTACACCTTC

v_gene: TRBV12-2
j_gene: TRBJ1-5
d_gene: NA
CDR3aa: CASRLEGRVRQPQHF
CDR3nt: TGTGCAAGTCGCTTAGAAGGGAGGGTTCGGCAGCCCCAGCATTTT

v_gene: TRBV4-3
j_gene: TRBJ2-5
d_gene: TRBD1
CDR3aa: CASSPGTGAGETQYF
CDR3nt: TGCGCCAGCAGCCCTGGGACAGGGGCGGGGGAGACCCAGTACTTC

v_gene: TRBV5-6
j_gene: TRBJ2-3
d_gene: TRBD1
CDR3aa: CASSPDRVTDTQYF
CDR3nt: TGTGCCAGCAGTCCGGACAGGGTAACAGATACGCAGTATTTT

v_gene: TRBV7-2
j_gene: TRBJ1-1
d_gene: TRBD1
CDR3aa: CASSLRQGGAFF
CDR3nt: TGTGCCAGCAGCTTAAGGCAGGGGGGAGCTTTCTTT

v_gene: TRBV28
j_gene: TRBJ2-7
d_gene: NA
CDR3aa: CASSRLGGAGTSEQYF
CDR3nt: TGTGCCAGCAGTCGCCTGGGGGGGGCCGGGACCTCCGAGCAGTACTTC

v_gene: TRBV30
j_gene: TRBJ1-1
d_gene: TRBD1
CDR3aa: CAWMVGGQATEAFF
CDR3nt: TGTGCCTGGATGGTAGGGGGACAGGCCACTGAAGCTTTCTTT